The 27 T cell receptor beta chains in this list originate from one sample, sequenced in a study of T-cell reconstitution after alpha-beta-depleted transplantation in children. Molecular barcoding with unique molecular identifiers was used for the TCRbeta library. TCRdb re-called the PCR reads through MiXCR, storing one row per CDR3 protein. The data show around 440,000 distinct CDR3 sequences, around 15% seen once. Specimen: PBMCs, mostly from graft donor cells, collected 360 days after TCRalphabeta/CD19-depleted stem cell transplant. These receptor sequences come from a boy in the first two years of life who had a stem cell transplant for Wiskott-Aldrich syndrome, so the T cells may come from the graft donor.

This clonotype was seen a handful of times. The CDR3 bases are TGTGCCAGCAGCCAAAAACTAGTACCTTATGGCGAGCAGTACTTC. Translated: CASSQKLVPYGEQYF. The chain is built from TRBV14 and TRBJ2-7; TRBD2 is a possible D gene (5 bases). Trimming took off 2 bases at V and 6 bases at J, with 17 bases between the two ends. This CDR3 spans 15 amino acids. CDR1 is SGHDN and CDR2 is FVKESK in the germline V gene. The full variable domain, rest sourced from reference TRBV14 and TRBJ2-7, is EAGVTQFPSHSVIEKGQTVTLRCDPISGHDNLYWYRRVMGKEIKFLLHFVKESKQDESGMPNNRFLAERTGGTYSTLKVQPAELEDSGVYFCASSQKLVPYGEQYFGPGTRLTVT.

The chain couples TRBV9 to TRBJ2-7; TRBD2 aligns across 8 bases. V gave up 0 bases and J gave up 1 base; unmatched junction bases: 3. The germline CDR1 and CDR2 sequences are SGDLS and YYNGEE. The CDR3 sequence is 15 residues long. In DNA, the CDR3 is TGTGCCAGCAGCGTAGGGGCGGGAGGTTCCTACGAGCAGTACTTC. Protein: CASSVGAGGSYEQYF.

V gene TRBV25-1 combines with J gene TRBJ2-5; D call uncertain. Germline V gene lookup returns CDR1 MGHDK and CDR2 SYGVNS. V gave up 1 base and J gave up 2 bases, with 11 bases separating them. The CDR3 sequence is 15 residues long. As DNA, the CDR3 is TGTGCCAGCAGTGAATGGCCAGGATCACAAGAGACCCAGTACTTC. The encoded protein is CASSEWPGSQETQYF.

A few counts support this clonotype. The V and J genes are TRBV28 and TRBJ2-2; the D is unclear. The CDR3 has 18 amino acids. CDR1 is MDHEN and CDR2 is SYDVKM in the germline V gene. Trimming took 3 bases from V and 7 from J, leaving 24 bases between them. As DNA, the CDR3 is TGTGCCAGCAGTTTCAGAGGCCGGGCCAGATATAGGGTCGGGGAGCTGTTTTTT. Protein sequence: CASSFRGRARYRVGELFF.

This clonotype was counted a few times. This chain connects TRBV3-1 to TRBJ2-7; no reliable D call. The CDR3 sequence is 11 residues long. V was trimmed by 0 bases and J by 12 bases, leaving 9 bases between them. CDR1 and CDR2 from the germline V gene are LGHDT and YNNKEL (reference sequence). CDR3 sequence (DNA): TGTGCCAGCAGCCAAGATTTGGGTTTGTACTTC. Protein product: CASSQDLGLYF.

This clonotype showed up many times. J is TRBJ2-5 and V is TRBV7-9, with D hard to call. This CDR3 is 13 amino acids long. CDR1 and CDR2 from the germline V gene are SEHNR and FQNEAQ (reference sequence). V was clipped by 3 bases and J by 2 bases, with 7 bases between them. CDR3 sequence reads: CASSLNRQETQYF. The CDR3 nucleotides are TGTGCCAGCAGCTTGAACAGACAAGAGACCCAGTACTTC.

This clonotype was observed a few times. The chain links TRBV12-3 or TRBV12-4 to TRBJ2-3; D ambiguous. Trimming took 3 bases from V and 3 from J, leaving 16 bases between them. The CDR3 loop spans 16 amino acids. CDR3 amino acids: CASSFPPGLRTDTQYF. The CDR3 DNA follows: TGTGCCAGCAGTTTCCCCCCGGGTCTTAGAACAGATACGCAGTATTTT.

The V gene is TRBV20-1, the J gene TRBJ2-1; TRBD2 aligns across 11 bases. CDR1 is DFQATT and CDR2 is SNEGSKA in the germline V gene (reference sequence). Germline trimming cut 3 bases from V and 1 base from J; bases unmatched to any gene: 2. This CDR3 is 15 amino acids long. The CDR3 region is CSARVAGGSYNEQFF. The CDR3, as DNA: TGCAGTGCTAGGGTAGCGGGGGGGTCCTACAATGAGCAGTTCTTC.

The chain has TRBV19 and TRBJ2-3; D is undetermined. V was trimmed by 3 bases and J by 9 bases, leaving 7 bases between them. Per germline, CDR1 LNHDA and CDR2 SQIVND (reference sequence). The CDR3 sequence is 11 residues long. The CDR3 DNA reads TGTGCCAGTAGTATTTCGGTAACGCAGTATTTT. This sequence encodes CASSISVTQYF.

This clonotype was seen more than once but under ten times. This sequence joins TRBV4-1 and TRBJ1-3; 8 nucleotides align to TRBD1. Germline trimming cut 2 bases from V and 0 bases from J; bases unmatched to any gene: 3. The CDR3 spans 16 residues. Germline V gene lookup returns CDR1 MGHRA and CDR2 YSYEKL. The CDR3: CASSQPDRASGNTIYF. CDR3 nucleotides: TGCGCCAGCAGCCAACCGGACAGGGCCTCTGGAAACACCATATATTTT.

The V call is TRBV2, the J call TRBJ2-7; D remains unclear. There are 14 residues in the CDR3. Trimming took 0 bases from V and 3 from J, leaving 9 bases between them. Germline V gene lookup returns CDR1 SNHLY and CDR2 FYNNEI. The CDR3 is CASSEAGVLYEQYF. CDR3 in DNA: TGTGCCAGCAGTGAAGCGGGTGTCCTCTACGAGCAGTACTTC.

This clonotype appeared a few times. The chain carries TRBV12-3 or TRBV12-4 and TRBJ2-5, with 11 bases aligning to TRBD1. CDR3 size: 15 residues. Losses at the gene ends were 4 bases for V and 4 bases for J; bases not matched to a gene: 5. CDR3 bases: TGTGCCAGCAGTTGGGGACAGGGGGATCGAGAGACCCAGTACTTC. Protein: CASSWGQGDRETQYF.

In this sample, this clonotype turned up a few times. The chain carries TRBV29-1 and TRBJ2-4; possible D gene TRBD1, 7 bases. Trimming cost V 5 bases and J 0 bases, with 11 bases left between them. The CDR3 is 14 amino acids. Germline V gene sequence: CDR1 SQVTM, CDR2 ANQGSEA. The CDR3 reads CSVRQGLAKNIQYF. Here the CDR3 DNA reads TGCAGCGTTCGACAGGGACTAGCCAAAAACATTCAGTACTTC. Complete variable domain (other parts from reference TRBV29-1 and TRBJ2-4): SAVISQKPSRDICQRGTSLTIQCQVDSQVTMMFWYRQQPGQSLTLIATANQGSEATYESGFVIDKFPISRPNLTFSTLTVSNMSPEDSSIYLCSVRQGLAKNIQYFGAGTRLSVL.

This clonotype was seen more than once but under ten times. The chain joins TRBV7-9 to TRBJ2-4, with 7 bases that match TRBD1. The germline V gene has CDR1 SEHNR and CDR2 FQNEAQ (reference sequence). Trimming cost V 6 bases and J 0 bases; bases outside gene matches: 5. This CDR3 is built from 15 residues. The CDR3, as DNA: TGTGCCAGCAGGCCGACAGGGCTAGCCAAAAACATTCAGTACTTC. It translates to CASRPTGLAKNIQYF.

This sequence joins TRBV6-1 and TRBJ1-4, with a weak D call TRBD1 (6 bases). The CDR3 has 14 amino acids. Per the germline V gene, CDR1 is MNHNS and CDR2 is SASEGT. V was shortened by 6 bases and J by 13 bases, with 21 bases between the two germline ends. The CDR3 nucleotides are TGTGCCAGCAGCTCGGCCAGGGGCTTAGGCAGACTGTTTTTT. This gives the protein CASSSARGLGRLFF.

V gene TRBV4-1 combines with J gene TRBJ2-7; 10 bases map to TRBD1. With V trimmed by 0 bases and J by 4 bases, 6 bases remained unmatched. This CDR3 comprises 16 residues. Germline V gene lookup returns CDR1 MGHRA and CDR2 YSYEKL. The CDR3, as DNA: TGCGCCAGCAGCCAAGATCCTTCGGGACAGGGGTACGAGCAGTACTTC. It translates to CASSQDPSGQGYEQYF.

The chain uses TRBV9 and TRBJ2-5, with D tentatively TRBD1 (6 bases). This CDR3 spans 14 amino acids. Trimming took 3 bases from V and 3 from J, leaving 12 bases between them. Germline V gives CDR1 SGDLS, CDR2 YYNGEE. The CDR3 is CASSGGQFKETQYF. CDR3 in DNA: TGTGCCAGCAGCGGTGGACAGTTCAAAGAGACCCAGTACTTC.

The rearrangement joins TRBV10-3 to TRBJ2-2; tentatively, D is TRBD1 (6 bases). V was trimmed by 4 bases and J by 5 bases, leaving 14 bases between them. Germline-derived CDR1 and CDR2 are ENHRY and SYGVKD. This CDR3 has 15 residues. For the CDR3, the DNA is TGTGCCATCAGTGCTTTAGGGGGTAGGACCGGGGAGCTGTTTTTT. Amino acid sequence: CAISALGGRTGELFF.

This clonotype turned up a few times. V usage is TRBV20-1 and J usage is TRBJ2-7, with 7 bases identical to TRBD1. The germline CDR1 and CDR2 sequences are DFQATT and SNEGSKA (reference sequence). The CDR3 totals 12 residues. The trim removed 3 bases at V and 5 bases at J, leaving 4 bases unmatched. The CDR3 nucleotides read TGCAGTGCTAGGAGACAGGGTCACGAGCAGTACTTC. Protein product: CSARRQGHEQYF.

The gene calls are TRBV7-9 and TRBJ2-2; D perhaps matches TRBD2 (5 bases). Per the germline V gene, CDR1 is SEHNR and CDR2 is FQNEAQ (reference sequence). The CDR3 has 14 residues. Trimming cost V 5 bases and J 6 bases, with 13 bases left between them. CDR3: CASSQTRVAGELFF. CDR3 nucleotide sequence: TGTGCCAGCAGCCAAACGAGGGTTGCCGGGGAGCTGTTTTTT.

This clonotype has only a few counts. The chain combines TRBV29-1 with TRBJ2-7; D is possibly TRBD1 or TRBD2 (6 bases each). Per germline, CDR1 SQVTM and CDR2 ANQGSEA. The CDR3 has 13 amino acids. V was trimmed by 6 bases and J by 2 bases, leaving 14 bases between them. CDR3 in amino acids: CSVGLKGAYEQYF. The CDR3 DNA reads TGCAGCGTGGGACTGAAGGGGGCCTACGAGCAGTACTTC.

This clonotype showed up many times. This sequence joins TRBV6-1 and TRBJ1-5; D ambiguous. Trimming stripped 4 bases from V and 5 bases from J, with 12 bases between. Germline CDR1 MNHNS, CDR2 SASEGT. This CDR3 contains 14 residues. The DNA for the CDR3 is TGTGCCAGCAGTGTACCCCGGAGCGATCAGCCCCAGCATTTT. The encoded protein is CASSVPRSDQPQHF.

This clonotype was detected many times. The gene calls are TRBV9 and TRBJ2-5; the match to TRBD2 covers 11 bases. The J segment lost 2 bases and the V segment lost 0 bases, leaving 15 bases of the junction unmatched. The germline V gene encodes CDR1 SGDLS and CDR2 YYNGEE. The length of the CDR3 is 20 residues. CDR3 sequence: CASSVGAGLLAGGPQETQYF. DNA for the CDR3: TGTGCCAGCAGCGTAGGAGCGGGCCTTTTAGCGGGAGGGCCACAAGAGACCCAGTACTTC.

This clonotype turned up a few times. This rearrangement joins TRBV28 to TRBJ2-2; TRBD1 or TRBD2 may be the D gene (5 bases each). Trimming removed 2 bases from V and 7 bases from J, with 8 bases in between. This CDR3 spans 13 amino acids. Germline CDR1 MDHEN, CDR2 SYDVKM. The CDR3 DNA sequence: TGTGCCAGCAGTTTAGGGGGTAACGGGGAGCTGTTTTTT. This gives the protein CASSLGGNGELFF. Complete variable domain (other parts from reference TRBV28 and TRBJ2-2): DVKVTQSSRYLVKRTGEKVFLECVQDMDHENMFWYRQDPGLGLRLIYFSYDVKMKEKGDIPEGYSVSREKKERFSLILESASTNQTSMYLCASSLGGNGELFFGEGSRLTVL.

This clonotype has more than one count but fewer than ten. The J gene is TRBJ2-4, the V gene TRBV2, with D possibly TRBD2 on 7 matching bases. Per the germline V gene, CDR1 is SNHLY and CDR2 is FYNNEI. The CDR3 runs to 14 residues. V gave up 1 base and J gave up 9 bases, with 13 bases separating them. This CDR3 reads CASSEGRGASIQYF. The CDR3 nucleotides are TGTGCCAGCAGTGAAGGTCGGGGGGCGAGCATTCAGTACTTC.

The genes are TRBV13 and TRBJ2-6; D call uncertain. Germline V gives CDR1 PRHDT, CDR2 FYEKMQ (reference sequence). Trimming stripped 6 bases from V and 1 base from J, with 10 bases between. There are 15 residues in the CDR3. The CDR3 protein is CASRDTRSGANVLTF. The CDR3 region has the DNA TGTGCCAGCAGAGATACGAGGTCTGGGGCCAACGTCCTGACTTTC.

The rearrangement links TRBV20-1 to TRBJ2-7; 7 nucleotides agree with TRBD2. The CDR3 loop spans 12 amino acids. V lost 5 bases and J lost 1; bases outside the gene matches: 2. Germline loops: CDR1 DFQATT, CDR2 SNEGSKA (reference sequence). The CDR3 reads CSAQGLSYEQYF. CDR3 nucleotides: TGCAGTGCTCAGGGACTATCCTACGAGCAGTACTTC.